Sequencing of this T cell receptor beta chain was carried out in a study of shared clonotypes between healthy human individuals. Across the whole study: CD8 memory received one plate per donor, CD8 naive two, CD4 memory three and CD4 naive three. The study, taken as a whole, reports: In general, naive subsets displayed greater estimated richness than memory subsets did.

The CDR3 extends over 15 amino acids. The germline V and J ends were trimmed by 3 bases and 2 bases, with 13 bases remaining between them. The germline V gene has CDR1 WSHSY and CDR2 SAAADI. Method: immunoSEQ multiplex PCR; TCRdb's copy keeps in-frame clones and lacks some. The table has approximately 500,000 clones, almost 97% seen once. With regard to this clone: No antigen is known for it.

The chain couples TRBV10-2 to TRBJ1-1, with D possibly matching TRBD1 (5 bases). The sample consisted of naive CD4+ T cells sorted from blood. Specified subset: CD45RA+ positively selected. The TCR was taken from a woman in her thirties in good health. The DNA for the CDR3 is TGCGCCAGCAGTGAACCGGGACGGGGAAACACTGAAGCTTTCTTT. Translated, it gives CASSEPGRGNTEAFF.